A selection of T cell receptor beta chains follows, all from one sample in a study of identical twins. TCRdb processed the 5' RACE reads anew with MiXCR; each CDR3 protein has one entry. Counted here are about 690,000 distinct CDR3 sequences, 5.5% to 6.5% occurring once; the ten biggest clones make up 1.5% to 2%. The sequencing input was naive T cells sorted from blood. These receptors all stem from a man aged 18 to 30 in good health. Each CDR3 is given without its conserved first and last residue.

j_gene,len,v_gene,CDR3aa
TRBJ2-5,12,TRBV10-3,AISALDRGETQY
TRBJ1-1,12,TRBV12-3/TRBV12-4,ASSLALENTEAF
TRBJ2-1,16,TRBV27,ASSSGRGTSGSNKEQF
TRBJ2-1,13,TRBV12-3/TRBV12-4,ASSLTHRLAQEQF
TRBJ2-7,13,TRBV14,ASSQGRVSSYEQY
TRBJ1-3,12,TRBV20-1,SAKGPLSGNTIY
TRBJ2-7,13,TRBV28,ASRRLAGGSYEQY
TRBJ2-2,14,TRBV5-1,ASSLKLAGDTGELF
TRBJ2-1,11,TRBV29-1,SAVLAGGGEQF
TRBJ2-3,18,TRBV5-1,ASSLYLGGTMTTSTDTQY
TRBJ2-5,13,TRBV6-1,ASHPGGRIGETQY
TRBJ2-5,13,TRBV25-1,ASSELGVSGETQY
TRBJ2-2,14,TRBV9,ASSHLVGEDTGELF
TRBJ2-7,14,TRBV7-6,ASSQPDAGSSYEQY
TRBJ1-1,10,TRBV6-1,ATQVRGDEAF
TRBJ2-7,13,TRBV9,ASSVAAGGPYEQY
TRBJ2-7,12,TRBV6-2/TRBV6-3,DSKTRLAIHEQY
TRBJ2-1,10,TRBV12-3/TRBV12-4,ALSVAGNEQF
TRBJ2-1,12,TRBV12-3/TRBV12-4,ASSLVGGPGEQF
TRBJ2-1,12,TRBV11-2,ASSHGQRYNEQF
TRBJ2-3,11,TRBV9,ASSVVSRDTQY
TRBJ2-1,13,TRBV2,ASSSVGGSNNEQF
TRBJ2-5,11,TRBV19,ASSTRKGETQY
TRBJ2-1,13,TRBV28,ATADGGALYNEQF
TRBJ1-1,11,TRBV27,ATRDRQSPEAF
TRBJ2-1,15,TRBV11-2,ASSFRGGVAGDHEQF
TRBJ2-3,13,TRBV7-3,ASSPESGRVDTQY
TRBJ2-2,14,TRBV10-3,AISAKVSANTGELF
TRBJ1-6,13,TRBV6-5,ASSYFDRRNSPLH